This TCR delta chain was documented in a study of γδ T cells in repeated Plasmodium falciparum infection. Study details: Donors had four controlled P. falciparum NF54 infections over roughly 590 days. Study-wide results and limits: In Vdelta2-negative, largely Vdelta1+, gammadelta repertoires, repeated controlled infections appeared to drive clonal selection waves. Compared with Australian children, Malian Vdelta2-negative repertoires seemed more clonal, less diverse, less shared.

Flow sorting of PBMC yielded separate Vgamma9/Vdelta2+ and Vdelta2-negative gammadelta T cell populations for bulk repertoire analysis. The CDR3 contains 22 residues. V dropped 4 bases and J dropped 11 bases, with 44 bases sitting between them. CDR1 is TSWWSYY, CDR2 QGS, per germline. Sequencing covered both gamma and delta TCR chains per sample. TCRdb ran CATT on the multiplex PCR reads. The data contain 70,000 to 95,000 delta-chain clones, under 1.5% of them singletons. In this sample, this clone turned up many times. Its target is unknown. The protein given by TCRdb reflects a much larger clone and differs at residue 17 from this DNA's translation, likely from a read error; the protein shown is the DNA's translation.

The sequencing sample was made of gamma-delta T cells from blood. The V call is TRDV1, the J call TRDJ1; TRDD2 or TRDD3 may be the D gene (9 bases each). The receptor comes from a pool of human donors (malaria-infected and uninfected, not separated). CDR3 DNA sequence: TGTGCTCTTGGGGGACCGGGTCGGCCTTCCTACGCTCCTACTGGGGGAGACGCGGGCCTCATCTTT. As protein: CALGGPGRPSYAPTGGDAGLIF.